This record covers a single TCR beta chain. Antigen: not known. V lost 2 bases, J lost 3 bases, and 6 bases stayed unmatched. The CDR3 loop spans 17 amino acids. The germline CDR1 and CDR2 sequences are SGHVS and FNYEAQ. The data were taken from a study of T cell responses to AZD1222 COVID-19 vaccine. Study conclusions and caveats: Distributed over spike, vaccine-associated CD4 TCRs predominated at 160-218 and 743-854. The donor group comprised mostly white British people and more females; the analysis possibly underestimated clonal diversity. No repertoire was sampled before or during the peak T cell response, only after it. Reportedly, nearly half the spike-specific TCRs target unmutated variant regions.

TCRdb's table, derived via immunoSEQ multiplex PCR, lists solely in-frame clones and lacks some. The sample contains about 83,000 clones, roughly 90% of which appear only once. Sequenced material: peripheral blood, taken on day 0 of MenACWY control vaccination. This chain links TRBV7-6 with TRBJ2-5; 13 bases fit TRBD2. This clonotype originated in an adult in good health. CDR3 sequence reads: CASSLLGTSGMEETQYF. In DNA, the CDR3 is TGTGCCAGCAGCTTACTCGGGACTAGCGGGATGGAAGAGACCCAGTACTTC.